Presented here are 13 T cell receptor beta chains from one specimen sequenced in a study of T cells in Graves' hyperthyroidism and ophthalmopathy. RNA transcripts yielded amplified TCR beta CDR3 regions. Using the HTBI primer set, a first-round RT-PCR was run on the TCR CDR3. TCRdb re-called the multiplex PCR reads with MiXCR, one entry per CDR3 protein. This sample has about 300,000 distinct CDR3 sequences, with around 15% found just once. The source material was blood. All receptors derive from a middle-aged woman with Graves' hyperthyroidism.

This chain joins TRBV20-1 and TRBJ1-6; D not resolved. The CDR3 runs 14 residues. V lost 7 bases and J 5 bases, leaving 15 bases between the germline ends. Germline V gene data show CDR1 as DFQATT and CDR2 as SNEGSKA (reference sequence). The CDR3, as DNA: TGCAGTGTTTCGGACGACCGAGATAATTCACCCCTCCACTTT. Translated: CSVSDDRDNSPLHF.

The table lists this clonotype with many counts. The rearrangement uses TRBV12-3 or TRBV12-4 and TRBJ2-2, with unresolved D. The V end was cut by 7 bases, the J end by 7 bases, with 13 bases between. The CDR3 runs 13 residues. Here the CDR3 reads CASTSDRFGELFF. CDR3 sequence (DNA): TGTGCCAGCACCTCGGACCGATTCGGGGAGCTGTTTTTT.

The J gene is TRBJ2-5, the V gene TRBV7-2; TRBD1 agrees at 10 bases. Germline CDR1 is SGHTA and CDR2 is FQGNSA. V shed 6 bases and J 5 bases; nucleotides not matched to a gene: 3. This CDR3 has 13 amino acids. DNA of the CDR3: TGTACCAGCAGAGGACAGGGGGTGGAGACCCAGTACTTC. This gives the protein CTSRGQGVETQYF. Combining the CDR3 with reference TRBV7-2 and TRBJ2-5 gives the whole variable domain GAGVSQSPSNKVTEKGKDVELRCDPISGHTALYWYRQSLGQGLEFLIYFQGNSAPDKSGLPSDRFSAERTGGSVSTLTIQRTQQEDSAVYLCTSRGQGVETQYFGPGTRLLVL.

This clonotype has ten or more counts. The chain joins TRBV19 to TRBJ1-1, with D perhaps TRBD1 (5 bases). V was shortened by 5 bases and J by 0 bases, with 19 bases between the two germline ends. This CDR3 has 17 amino acids. Germline CDR1 and CDR2: LNHDA and SQIVND (reference sequence). DNA for the CDR3: TGTGCCAGTAGTGCGACCCCCCTCGGGGGAATGAACACTGAAGCTTTCTTT. This encodes CASSATPLGGMNTEAFF.

Only one count was recorded for this clonotype. A much larger clone differs by one base, so this may be a read error. The chain recombines TRBV28 with TRBJ1-5, with TRBD1 matching over 7 bases. CDR1 is MDHEN, CDR2 SYDVKM, per germline. Trimming removed 6 bases from V and 4 bases from J; junction bases left unmatched: 9. The CDR3 runs 15 residues. The CDR3 sequence is CASSLRTGVNQPQHF. In DNA form, the CDR3 reads TGTGCCAGCAGCCTAAGGACAGGAGTAAATCAGCCCCAGCATTTT.

Points on this clonotype: Sequence at one end of the junction differs from germline and may be a read error. The chain carries TRBV7-9 and TRBJ2-7; no clear D. The CDR3 runs to 12 residues. The germline gives CDR1 SEHNR, CDR2 FQNEAQ (reference sequence). CDR3 loop: CASSYLVDERYF. In DNA, the CDR3 is TGTGCCAGCAGCTACCTGGTCGACGAGCGGTACTTC.

This clonotype occurred many times. The rearrangement uses TRBV20-1 and TRBJ1-2; D gene unclear. The CDR3 sequence is 14 residues long. Trimming left V 0 bases short and J 8 bases short, with 16 bases between. Germline CDR1 is DFQATT and CDR2 is SNEGSKA (reference sequence). This CDR3 is CSARERFFSDGYTF. CDR3 coding DNA: TGCAGTGCTAGAGAGAGGTTCTTCTCAGACGGCTACACCTTC.

This clonotype was observed a handful of times. The rearrangement links TRBV19 to TRBJ1-1, with D possibly TRBD1 on 5 matching bases. Trimming stripped 7 bases from V and 1 base from J, with 10 bases between. The CDR3 length is 13 residues. Germline CDR1 reads LNHDA; CDR2 reads SQIVND (reference sequence). The CDR3 region is CASMGQWNTEAFF. The CDR3 region has the DNA TGTGCCAGTATGGGGCAATGGAACACTGAAGCTTTCTTT.

There are a few counts of this clonotype. A much larger clone lies one base from this, so it may be a read error. This sequence joins TRBV10-3 and TRBJ1-2; TRBD1 agrees at 9 bases. The CDR3 length is 15 residues. Germline CDR1 reads ENHRY; CDR2 reads SYGVKD. With 10 bases clipped from V and 1 base from J, the junction kept 10 bases outside the gene matches. DNA for the CDR3: TGTGCCACCTCGACAGGGGGAGCGGTTAACTATGGCTACACCTTC. This codes for CATSTGGAVNYGYTF.

There are many counts of this clonotype. J is TRBJ1-6 and V is TRBV7-8, with 8 bases matching TRBD1. Germline CDR1 and CDR2: SGHVS and FQNEAQ. Trimming removed 5 bases from V and 10 bases from J; junction bases left unmatched: 7. The CDR3 loop spans 14 amino acids. The CDR3 loop is CASSQGQASSPLHF. CDR3 in DNA: TGTGCCAGCAGCCAGGGACAGGCATCCTCACCCCTCCACTTT. The full variable domain, rest sourced from reference TRBV7-8 and TRBJ1-6, is GAGVSQSPRYKVAKRGQDVALRCDPISGHVSLFWYQQALGQGPEFLTYFQNEAQLDKSGLPSDRFFAERPEGSVSTLKIQRTQQEDSAVYLCASSQGQASSPLHFGNGTRLTVT.

This clonotype has at least ten counts. The chain recombines TRBV28 with TRBJ1-2, with TRBD1 matching over 8 bases. Unmatched junction bases numbered 6, after V lost 7 bases and J lost 8 bases. Germline V gene sequence: CDR1 MDHEN, CDR2 SYDVKM. The CDR3 spans 12 residues. The CDR3 sequence: CASKDREHGYTF. CDR3 DNA: TGTGCCAGCAAGGACAGGGAGCACGGCTACACCTTC.

This clonotype was detected many times. CDR3 amino acids: CASSADYGSYEQYF. CDR3 in DNA: TGTGCCAGCAGCGCTGACTACGGTTCGTACGAGCAGTACTTC. The chain is built from TRBV2 and TRBJ2-7; weak D call: TRBD2 (5 bases). The CDR3 has 14 residues. Trimming left V 6 bases short and J 4 bases short, with 16 bases between. Germline CDR1 and CDR2: SNHLY and FYNNEI. Full variable domain (remainder filled in from reference TRBV2 and TRBJ2-7): EPEVTQTPSHQVTQMGQEVILRCVPISNHLYFYWYRQILGQKVEFLVSFYNNEISEKSEIFDDQFSVERPDGSNFTLKIRSTKLEDSAMYFCASSADYGSYEQYFGPGTRLTVT.

This clonotype was picked up many times. This chain uses TRBV2 with TRBJ2-5; 7 bases line up with TRBD1. V shed 5 bases and J 5 bases; nucleotides not matched to a gene: 5. CDR3 length equals 13 residues. Germline V CDR1 and CDR2: SNHLY, FYNNEI. The CDR3 here is CASSRGLGETQYF. The CDR3 region has the DNA TGTGCCAGCAGTAGGGGGCTGGGGGAGACCCAGTACTTC.